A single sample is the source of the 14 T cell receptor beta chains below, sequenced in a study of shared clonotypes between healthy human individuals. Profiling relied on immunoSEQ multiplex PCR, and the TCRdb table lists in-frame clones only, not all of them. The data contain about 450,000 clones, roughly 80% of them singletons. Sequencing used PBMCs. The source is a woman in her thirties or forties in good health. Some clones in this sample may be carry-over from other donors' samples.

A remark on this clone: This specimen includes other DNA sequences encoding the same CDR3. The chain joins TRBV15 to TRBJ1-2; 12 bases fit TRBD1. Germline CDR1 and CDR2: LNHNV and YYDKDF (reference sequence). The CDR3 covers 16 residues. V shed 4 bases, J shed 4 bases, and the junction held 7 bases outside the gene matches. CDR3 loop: CATSTGQGALGYGYTF. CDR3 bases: TGTGCCACCAGCACGGGACAGGGGGCGCTTGGCTATGGCTACACCTTC.

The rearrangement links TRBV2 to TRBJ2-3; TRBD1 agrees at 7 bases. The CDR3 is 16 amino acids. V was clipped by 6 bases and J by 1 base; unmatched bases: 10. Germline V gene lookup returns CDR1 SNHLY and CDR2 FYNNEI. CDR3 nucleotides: TGTGCCAGCAGCGGGACCAGGGGGTTCGGCACAGATACGCAGTATTTT. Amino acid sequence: CASSGTRGFGTDTQYF.

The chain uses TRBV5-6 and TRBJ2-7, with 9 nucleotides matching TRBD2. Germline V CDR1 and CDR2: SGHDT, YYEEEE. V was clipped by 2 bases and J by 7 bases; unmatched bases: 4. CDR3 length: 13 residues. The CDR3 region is CASSFAGGWEQYF. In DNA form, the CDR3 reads TGTGCCAGCAGCTTCGCGGGAGGGTGGGAGCAGTACTTC.

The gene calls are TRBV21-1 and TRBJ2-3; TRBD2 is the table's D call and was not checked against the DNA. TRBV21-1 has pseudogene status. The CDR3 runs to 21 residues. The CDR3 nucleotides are TGTGCCAGCAGCAAAGTAGCTCTTTTGACTAGCGGGAGGGCCTTTAGAGATACGCAGTATTTT. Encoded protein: CASSKVALLTSGRAFRDTQYF.

CDR3 protein: CASSPARGYEQYF. DNA of the CDR3: TGCGCCAGCAGCCCCGCGAGGGGATACGAGCAGTACTTC. The J gene is TRBJ2-7, the V gene TRBV4-1; tentatively, D is TRBD1 or TRBD2 (5 bases each). V dropped 4 bases and J dropped 4 bases, with 11 bases sitting between them. The length of the CDR3 is 13 residues. The V gene's germline CDR1 is MGHRA and CDR2 YSYEKL.

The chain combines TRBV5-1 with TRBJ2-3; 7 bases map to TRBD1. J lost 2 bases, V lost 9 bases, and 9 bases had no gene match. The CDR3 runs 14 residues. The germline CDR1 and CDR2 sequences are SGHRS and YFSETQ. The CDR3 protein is CATTEGAHTDTQYF. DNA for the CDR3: TGCGCCACCACCGAGGGGGCTCACACAGATACGCAGTATTTT. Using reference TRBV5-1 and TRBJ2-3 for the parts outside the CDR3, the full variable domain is KAGVTQTPRYLIKTRGQQVTLSCSPISGHRSVSWYQQTPGQGLQFLFEYFSETQRNKGNFPGRFSGRQFSNSRSEMNVSTLELGDSALYLCATTEGAHTDTQYFGPGTRLTVL.

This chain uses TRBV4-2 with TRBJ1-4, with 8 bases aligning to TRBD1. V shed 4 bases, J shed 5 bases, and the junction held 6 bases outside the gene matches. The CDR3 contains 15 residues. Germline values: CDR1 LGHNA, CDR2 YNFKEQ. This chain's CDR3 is CASSPWTGWNEKLFF. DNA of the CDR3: TGTGCCAGCAGCCCATGGACAGGGTGGAATGAAAAACTGTTTTTT.

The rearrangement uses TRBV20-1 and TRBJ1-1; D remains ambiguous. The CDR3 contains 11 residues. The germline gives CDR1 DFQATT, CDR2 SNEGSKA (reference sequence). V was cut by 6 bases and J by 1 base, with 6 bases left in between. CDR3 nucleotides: TGCAGTGCGCTTCAGAACACTGAAGCTTTCTTT. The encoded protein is CSALQNTEAFF.

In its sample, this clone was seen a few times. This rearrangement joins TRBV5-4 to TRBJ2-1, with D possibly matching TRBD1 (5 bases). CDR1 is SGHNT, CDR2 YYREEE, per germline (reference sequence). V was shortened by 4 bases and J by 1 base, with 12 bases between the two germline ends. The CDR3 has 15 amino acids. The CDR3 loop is CASSPRQISYNEQFF. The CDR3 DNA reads TGTGCCAGCAGCCCACGACAGATATCCTACAATGAGCAGTTCTTC.

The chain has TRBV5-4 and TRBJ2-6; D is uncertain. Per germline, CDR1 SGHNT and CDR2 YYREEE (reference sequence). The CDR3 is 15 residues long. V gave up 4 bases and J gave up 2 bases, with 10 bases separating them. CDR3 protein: CASSLDLAGANVLTF. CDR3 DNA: TGTGCCAGCAGCCTGGACCTTGCTGGGGCCAACGTCCTGACTTTC.

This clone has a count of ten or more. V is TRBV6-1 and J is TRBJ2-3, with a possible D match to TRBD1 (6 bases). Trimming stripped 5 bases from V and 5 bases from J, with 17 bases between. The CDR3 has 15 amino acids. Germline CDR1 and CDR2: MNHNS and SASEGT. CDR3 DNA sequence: TGTGCCAGCAGTCTCCGGGACACCTTTCGAGATACGCAGTATTTT. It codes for CASSLRDTFRDTQYF.

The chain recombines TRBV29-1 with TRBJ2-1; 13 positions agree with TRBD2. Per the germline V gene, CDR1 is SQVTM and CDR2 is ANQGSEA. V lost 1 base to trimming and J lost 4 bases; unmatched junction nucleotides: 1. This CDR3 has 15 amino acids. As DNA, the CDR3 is TGCAGCGTTGAAGGGACTAGCGGGAGTTACAATGAGCAGTTCTTC. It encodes CSVEGTSGSYNEQFF.

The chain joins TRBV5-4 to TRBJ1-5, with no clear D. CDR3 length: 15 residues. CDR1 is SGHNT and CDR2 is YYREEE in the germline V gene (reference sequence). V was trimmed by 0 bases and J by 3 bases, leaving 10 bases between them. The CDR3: CASSLGGGNNQPQHF. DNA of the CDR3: TGTGCCAGCAGCTTGGGGGGAGGTAACAATCAGCCCCAGCATTTT.

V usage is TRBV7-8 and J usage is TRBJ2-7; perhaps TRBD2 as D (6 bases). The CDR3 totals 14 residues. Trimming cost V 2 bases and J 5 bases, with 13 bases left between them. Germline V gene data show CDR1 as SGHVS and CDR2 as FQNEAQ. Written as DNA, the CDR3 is TGTGCCAGCAGCTTAATAGGAGGGAGCCACGAGCAGTACTTC. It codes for CASSLIGGSHEQYF. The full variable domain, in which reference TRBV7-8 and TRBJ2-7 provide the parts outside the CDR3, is GAGVSQSPRYKVAKRGQDVALRCDPISGHVSLFWYQQALGQGPEFLTYFQNEAQLDKSGLPSDRFFAERPEGSVSTLKIQRTQQEDSAVYLCASSLIGGSHEQYFGPGTRLTVT.